This T cell receptor (beta chain) was profiled in a study of T-cell reconstitution after alpha-beta-depleted transplantation in children. The CDR3 is 11 residues long. Per the germline V gene, CDR1 is SQVTM and CDR2 is ANQGSEA. Trimming took 7 bases from V and 5 from J; bases not matched to a gene: 5. Preparation of the TCRbeta library used unique molecular identifiers. One entry per CDR3 protein results from TCRdb running MiXCR on the PCR reads. Of roughly 100,000 distinct CDR3 sequences listed, 7.5% to 9.5% are singletons. This clonotype was detected only a few times. The sequencing here drew on PBMCs, taken before TCRalphabeta/CD19-depleted stem cell transplant. V is TRBV29-1 and J is TRBJ2-7; 7 bases match TRBD1. The TCR was taken from a boy aged 2 to 10 with acute lymphoblastic leukemia, due to receive a stem cell transplant. The CDR3 DNA sequence: TGCAGCGGACGACAGGGCCACGAGCAGTACTTC. This gives the protein CSGRQGHEQYF.